Detailed here is one T cell receptor (beta chain). The data originate from a study of cytomegalovirus exposure and HLA in healthy donors. Vbeta (60) and Jbeta (13) primers were used in the PCR. Using immunoSEQ multiplex PCR, the repertoire was profiled, and TCRdb retains in-frame clones only, with some absent. The sample consists of approximately 150,000 clones, 79% of them appearing once. Trimming took 4 bases from V and 8 from J, leaving 17 bases between them. The CDR3 contains 14 residues. The V gene's germline CDR1 is SQVTM and CDR2 ANQGSEA. Specimen: PBMCs. V and J are TRBV29-1 and TRBJ1-4, with D possibly TRBD1 on 5 matching bases. The receptor's source is a man aged 45 to 65 in good health and CMV-seropositive. This CDR3 is CSVALRGVGEKLFF. DNA for the CDR3: TGCAGCGTTGCTCTTCGGGGGGTAGGGGAAAAACTGTTTTTT.